This TCR beta chain was recovered during a study of neurological immune-mediated disorders. Study-level points and caveats: HTLV-1-associated myelopathy displayed the greatest TCR clonal expansion, and multiple sclerosis exhibited the smallest, lower than that of healthy controls.

In this sample, this clonotype turned up many times. Its antigen is unidentified. Trimming stripped 5 bases from V and 9 bases from J, with 29 bases between. The CDR3 runs 19 residues. From germline, CDR1 is SGHVS and CDR2 FNYEAQ. The authors produced cDNA by 5'RACE using 10-nucleotide random UMIs. TCRdb re-called the 5' RACE reads through MiXCR, storing one row per CDR3 protein. The sample contains about 16,000 distinct CDR3 sequences, about 15% of which appear only once. Preparation of the unsorted libraries drew on 2 million PBMCs stored at -80 C. The sequence derives from a man aged 60 to 69 with HTLV-1-associated myelopathy (HAM/TSP). Sequencing used PBMCs. This chain links TRBV7-6 with TRBJ1-6, with a tentative D call TRBD1 (6 bases). The CDR3 sequence: CASSPRDTNNVWEPSPLHF. The DNA for the CDR3 is TGTGCCAGCAGCCCCCGGGACACCAATAACGTGTGGGAGCCTTCACCCCTCCACTTT.